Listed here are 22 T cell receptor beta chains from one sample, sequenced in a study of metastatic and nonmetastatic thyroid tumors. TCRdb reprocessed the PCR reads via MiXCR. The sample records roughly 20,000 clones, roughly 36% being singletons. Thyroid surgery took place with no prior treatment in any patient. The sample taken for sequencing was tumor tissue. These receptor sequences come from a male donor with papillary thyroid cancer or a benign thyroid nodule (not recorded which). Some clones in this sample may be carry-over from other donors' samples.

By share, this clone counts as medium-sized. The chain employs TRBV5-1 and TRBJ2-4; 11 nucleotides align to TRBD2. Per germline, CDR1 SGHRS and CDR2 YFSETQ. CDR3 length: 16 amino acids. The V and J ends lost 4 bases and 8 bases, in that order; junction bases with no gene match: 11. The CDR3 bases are TGCGCCAGCAGCCTACCACTAGCGGGAGAGGGGGACATTCAGTACTTC. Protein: CASSLPLAGEGDIQYF.

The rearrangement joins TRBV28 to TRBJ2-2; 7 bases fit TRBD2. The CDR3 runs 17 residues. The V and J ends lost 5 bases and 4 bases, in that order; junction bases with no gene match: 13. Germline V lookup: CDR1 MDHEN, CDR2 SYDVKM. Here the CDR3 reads CASSMLLASTSTGELFF. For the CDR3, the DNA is TGTGCCAGCAGTATGCTACTAGCGTCAACGTCCACCGGGGAGCTGTTTTTT.

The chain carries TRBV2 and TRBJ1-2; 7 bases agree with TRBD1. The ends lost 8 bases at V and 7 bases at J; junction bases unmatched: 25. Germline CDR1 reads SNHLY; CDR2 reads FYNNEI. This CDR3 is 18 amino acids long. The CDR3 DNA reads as TGTGCCAGCCGCCCGGGTCTATGGACAGGTGGCGCGGATGGTGGCTACACCTTC. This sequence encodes CASRPGLWTGGADGGYTF.

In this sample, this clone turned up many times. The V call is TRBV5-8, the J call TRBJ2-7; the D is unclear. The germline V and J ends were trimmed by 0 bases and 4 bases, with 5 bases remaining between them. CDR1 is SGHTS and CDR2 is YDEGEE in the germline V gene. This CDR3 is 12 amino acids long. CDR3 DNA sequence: TGTGCCAGCAGCTTGGATCGTTACGAGCAGTACTTC. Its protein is CASSLDRYEQYF.

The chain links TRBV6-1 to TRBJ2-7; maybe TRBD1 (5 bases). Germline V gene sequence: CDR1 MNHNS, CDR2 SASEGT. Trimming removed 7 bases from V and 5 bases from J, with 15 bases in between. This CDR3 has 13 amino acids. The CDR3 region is CASTRLIRDEQYF. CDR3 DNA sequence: TGTGCCAGCACCCGGCTGATCAGGGACGAGCAGTACTTC.

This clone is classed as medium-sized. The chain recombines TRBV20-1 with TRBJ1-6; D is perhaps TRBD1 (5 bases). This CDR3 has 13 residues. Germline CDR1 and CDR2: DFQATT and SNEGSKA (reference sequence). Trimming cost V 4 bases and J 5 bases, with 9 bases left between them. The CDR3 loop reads CSAIDSNNSPLHF. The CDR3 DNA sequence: TGCAGTGCTATCGACAGTAATAATTCACCCCTCCACTTT.

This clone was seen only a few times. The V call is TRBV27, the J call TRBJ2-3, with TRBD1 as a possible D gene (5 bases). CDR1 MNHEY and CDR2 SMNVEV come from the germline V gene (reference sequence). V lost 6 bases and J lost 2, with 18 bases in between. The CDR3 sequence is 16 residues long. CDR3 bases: TGTGCCAGCAGCCGCCTCGACAGAAGAACCACAGATACGCAGTATTTT. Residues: CASSRLDRRTTDTQYF.

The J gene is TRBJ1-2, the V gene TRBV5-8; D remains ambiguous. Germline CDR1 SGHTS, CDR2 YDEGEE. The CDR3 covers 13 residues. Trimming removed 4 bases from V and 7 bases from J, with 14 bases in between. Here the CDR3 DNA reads TGTGCCAGCAGCCCCGTGTTTACAGTTGGCTACACCTTC. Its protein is CASSPVFTVGYTF.

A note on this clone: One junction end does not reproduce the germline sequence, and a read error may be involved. In DNA, the CDR3 is TGTGACTGGAGTGCCGTGACAGAGACTTACAATGAGCAGTTCTTC. It specifies CDWSAVTETYNEQFF. The V and J genes are TRBV30 and TRBJ2-1; a weak D match, TRBD1 (5 bases). This CDR3 has 15 residues. The V gene's germline CDR1 is GTSNPN and CDR2 SVGIG (reference sequence).

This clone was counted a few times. In nucleotides, the CDR3 is TGTGCCACCAGTGACCCCAAGACAGCAGTCAATCAGCCCCAGCATTTT. Protein: CATSDPKTAVNQPQHF. The rearrangement joins TRBV24-1 to TRBJ1-5; D is possibly TRBD1 (5 bases). Germline CDR1 reads KGHDR; CDR2 reads SFDVKD. Trimming removed 4 bases at V and 3 bases at J, with 15 bases between. This CDR3 is 16 amino acids long.

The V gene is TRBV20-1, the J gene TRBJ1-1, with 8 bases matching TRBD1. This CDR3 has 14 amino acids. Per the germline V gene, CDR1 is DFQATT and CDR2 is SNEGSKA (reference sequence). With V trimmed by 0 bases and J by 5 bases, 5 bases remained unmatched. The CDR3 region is CSAREPGGETEAFF. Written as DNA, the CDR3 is TGCAGTGCTAGAGAGCCAGGGGGCGAAACTGAAGCTTTCTTT.

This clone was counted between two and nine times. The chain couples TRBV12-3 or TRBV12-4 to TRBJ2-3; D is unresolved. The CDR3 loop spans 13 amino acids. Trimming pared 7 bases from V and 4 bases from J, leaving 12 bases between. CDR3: CASIFDESDTQYF. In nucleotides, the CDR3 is TGTGCCAGCATTTTTGATGAGTCAGATACGCAGTATTTT.

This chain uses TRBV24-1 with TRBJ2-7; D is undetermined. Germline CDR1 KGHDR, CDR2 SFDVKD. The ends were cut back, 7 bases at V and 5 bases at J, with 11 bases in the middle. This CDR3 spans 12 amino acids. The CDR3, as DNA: TGTGCCACCAGGAACGCAGAGGACGAGCAGTACTTC. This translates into CATRNAEDEQYF.

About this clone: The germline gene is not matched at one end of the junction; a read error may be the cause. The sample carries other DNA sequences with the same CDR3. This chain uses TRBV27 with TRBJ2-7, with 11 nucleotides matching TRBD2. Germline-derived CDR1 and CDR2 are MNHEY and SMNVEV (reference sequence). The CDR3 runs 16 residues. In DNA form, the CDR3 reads TGTGCCAGCAGTCTGAGATCCGGGACTAGCGGATACGAGCAATACTTC. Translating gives CASSLRSGTSGYEQYF.

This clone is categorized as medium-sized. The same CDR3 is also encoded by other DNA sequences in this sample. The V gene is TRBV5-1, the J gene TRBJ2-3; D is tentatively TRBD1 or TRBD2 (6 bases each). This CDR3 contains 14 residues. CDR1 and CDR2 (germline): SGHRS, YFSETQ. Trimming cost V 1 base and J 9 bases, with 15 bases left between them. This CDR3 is CASSLQRGEETQYF. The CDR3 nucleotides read TGCGCCAGCAGCTTGCAAAGGGGGGAAGAGACGCAGTATTTT. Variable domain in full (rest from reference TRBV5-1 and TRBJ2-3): KAGVTQTPRYLIKTRGQQVTLSCSPISGHRSVSWYQQTPGQGLQFLFEYFSETQRNKGNFPGRFSGRQFSNSRSEMNVSTLELGDSALYLCASSLQRGEETQYFGPGTRLTVL.

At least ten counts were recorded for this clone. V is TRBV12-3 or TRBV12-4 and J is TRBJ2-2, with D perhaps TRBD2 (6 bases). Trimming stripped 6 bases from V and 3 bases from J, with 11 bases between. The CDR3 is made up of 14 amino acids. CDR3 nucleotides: TGTGCCAGCAGGGGGGGAGGCTACACCGGGGAGCTGTTTTTT. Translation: CASRGGGYTGELFF.

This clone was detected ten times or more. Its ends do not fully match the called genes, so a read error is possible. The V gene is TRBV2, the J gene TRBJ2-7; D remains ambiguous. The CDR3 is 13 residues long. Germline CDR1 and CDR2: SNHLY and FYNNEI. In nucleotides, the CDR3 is TGTGCCAGCAGTGGCGTAGGGCAGTACGAGCAGCACTTC. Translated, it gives CASSGVGQYEQHF.

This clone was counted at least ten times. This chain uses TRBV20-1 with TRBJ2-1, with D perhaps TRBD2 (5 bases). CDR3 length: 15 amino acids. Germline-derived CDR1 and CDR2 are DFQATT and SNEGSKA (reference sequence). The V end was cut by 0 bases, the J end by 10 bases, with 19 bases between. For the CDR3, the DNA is TGCAGTGCTAGAGACCCCGGACTGGAGGCTAGGGAGCAGTTCTTC. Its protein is CSARDPGLEAREQFF.

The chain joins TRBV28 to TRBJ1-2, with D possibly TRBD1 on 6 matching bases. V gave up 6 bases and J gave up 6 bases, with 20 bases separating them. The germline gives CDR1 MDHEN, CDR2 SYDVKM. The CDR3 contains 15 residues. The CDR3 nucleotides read TGTGCCAGCAGCCCGGAATGGGGAGGGGGTGATGGCTACACCTTC. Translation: CASSPEWGGGDGYTF.

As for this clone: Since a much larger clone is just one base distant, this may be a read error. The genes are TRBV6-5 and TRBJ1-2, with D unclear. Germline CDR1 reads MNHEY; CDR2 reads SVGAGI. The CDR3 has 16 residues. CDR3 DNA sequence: TGTGCCAGCAATTACTCGAAGTCCCAGCGGACCGGGGGCTACACCTTC. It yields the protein CASNYSKSQRTGGYTF.

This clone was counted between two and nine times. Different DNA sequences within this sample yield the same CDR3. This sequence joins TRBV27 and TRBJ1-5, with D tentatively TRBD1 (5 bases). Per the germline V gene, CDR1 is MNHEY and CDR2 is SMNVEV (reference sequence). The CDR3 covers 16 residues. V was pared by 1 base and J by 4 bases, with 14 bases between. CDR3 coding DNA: TGTGCCAGCAGTTTATTCGTGACTGGGGCAAATCAGCCCCAGCATTTT. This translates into CASSLFVTGANQPQHF.

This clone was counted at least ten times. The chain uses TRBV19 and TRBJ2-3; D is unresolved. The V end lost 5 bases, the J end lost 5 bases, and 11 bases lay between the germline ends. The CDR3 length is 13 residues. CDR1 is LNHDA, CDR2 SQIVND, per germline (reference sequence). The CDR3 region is CASSPRPQDTQYF. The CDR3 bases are TGTGCCAGTAGTCCCAGGCCGCAAGATACGCAGTATTTT. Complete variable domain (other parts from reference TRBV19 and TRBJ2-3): DGGITQSPKYLFRKEGQNVTLSCEQNLNHDAMYWYRQDPGQGLRLIYYSQIVNDFQKGDIAEGYSVSREKKESFPLTVTSAQKNPTAFYLCASSPRPQDTQYFGPGTRLTVL.